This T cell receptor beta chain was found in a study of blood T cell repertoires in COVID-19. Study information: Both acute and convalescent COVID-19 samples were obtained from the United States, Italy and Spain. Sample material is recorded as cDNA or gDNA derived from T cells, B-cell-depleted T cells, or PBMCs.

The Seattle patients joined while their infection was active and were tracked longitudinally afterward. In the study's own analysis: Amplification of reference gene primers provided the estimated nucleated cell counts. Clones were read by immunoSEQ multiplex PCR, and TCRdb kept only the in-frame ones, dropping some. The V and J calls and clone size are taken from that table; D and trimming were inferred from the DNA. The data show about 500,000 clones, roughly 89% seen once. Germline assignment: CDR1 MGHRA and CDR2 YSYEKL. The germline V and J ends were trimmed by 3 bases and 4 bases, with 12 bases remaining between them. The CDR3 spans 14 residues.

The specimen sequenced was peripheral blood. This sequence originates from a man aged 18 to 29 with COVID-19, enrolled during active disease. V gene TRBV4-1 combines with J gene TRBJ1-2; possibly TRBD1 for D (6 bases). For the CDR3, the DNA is TGCGCCAGCAGCCAGGAAACAGGGACCTATGGCTACACCTTC. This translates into CASSQETGTYGYTF.